The 8 T cell receptor beta chains presented below share a single source sample, sequenced in a study of cytomegalovirus exposure and HLA in healthy donors. Primers: 60 Vbeta forward and 13 Jbeta reverse. Produced via immunoSEQ multiplex PCR; TCRdb's table is partial and in-frame only. The repertoire holds 130,000 or so clones, with around 80% as singletons. The specimen was PBMCs. The receptors originated from a man in his thirties or forties in good health and CMV-seronegative.

The chain is built from TRBV5-1 and TRBJ2-5; 13 positions match TRBD2. CDR3 length: 15 residues. J was trimmed by 5 bases and V by 4 bases; bases with no gene match: 5. Germline lookup yields CDR1 SGHRS and CDR2 YFSETQ. Here the CDR3 reads CASSTLAGGLETQYF. The CDR3 region has the DNA TGCGCCAGCAGCACACTAGCGGGGGGGCTGGAGACCCAGTACTTC.

The V and J genes are TRBV27 and TRBJ2-7; D perhaps matches TRBD2 (6 bases). Germline-derived CDR1 and CDR2 are MNHEY and SMNVEV (reference sequence). V was cut by 6 bases and J by 2 bases, with 14 bases left in between. The CDR3 sequence is 14 residues long. The CDR3 here is CASSPPGGTYEQYF. DNA for the CDR3: TGTGCCAGCAGCCCCCCTGGAGGGACCTACGAGCAGTACTTC.

The gene calls are TRBV19 and TRBJ1-5; 9 nucleotides line up with TRBD1. The CDR3 covers 15 residues. V dropped 3 bases and J dropped 8; count of bases not matched to a gene: 8. Germline assignment: CDR1 LNHDA and CDR2 SQIVND (reference sequence). CDR3 residues: CASSIAGTGFEPQHF. The CDR3 nucleotides read TGTGCCAGTAGTATTGCCGGGACAGGGTTTGAGCCCCAGCATTTT. Looking up the rest from reference TRBV19 and TRBJ1-5 gives the full variable domain: DGGITQSPKYLFRKEGQNVTLSCEQNLNHDAMYWYRQDPGQGLRLIYYSQIVNDFQKGDIAEGYSVSREKKESFPLTVTSAQKNPTAFYLCASSIAGTGFEPQHFGDGTRLSIL.

This clone occurred a few times. The V gene is TRBV6-5, the J gene TRBJ2-5; 9 bases line up with TRBD2. Looked up from germline, CDR1 is MNHEY and CDR2 is SVGAGI. This CDR3 region has 15 residues. Germline trimming cut 6 bases from V and 3 bases from J; bases unmatched to any gene: 8. The CDR3 sequence is CASRPLGGGEETQYF. The DNA of the CDR3 is TGTGCCAGCAGGCCCCTGGGCGGGGGGGAAGAGACCCAGTACTTC.

V usage is TRBV28 and J usage is TRBJ1-2, with D perhaps TRBD1 (5 bases). Germline lookup yields CDR1 MDHEN and CDR2 SYDVKM. This CDR3 is built from 18 residues. Trimming left V 5 bases short and J 0 bases short, with 22 bases between. This chain's CDR3 is CASSTPRERGKTNYGYTF. In DNA form, the CDR3 reads TGTGCCAGCAGTACGCCGCGGGAGAGGGGAAAAACTAACTATGGCTACACCTTC.

This chain joins TRBV15 and TRBJ2-5; 9 bases map to TRBD1. Germline assignment: CDR1 LNHNV and CDR2 YYDKDF (reference sequence). Trimming took 0 bases from V and 4 from J; bases not matched to a gene: 9. The CDR3 has 17 amino acids. DNA of the CDR3: TGTGCCACCAGCAGAGATCCCTCACAGGGGGCGCGAGAGACCCAGTACTTC. Protein: CATSRDPSQGARETQYF.

This clone was recorded once. This rearrangement joins TRBV5-1 to TRBJ2-3, with 8 positions matching TRBD2. The CDR3 has 15 residues. After removal of 7 bases from V and 0 bases from J, the junction contained 7 bases not matched to a gene. Germline assignment: CDR1 SGHRS and CDR2 YFSETQ. The CDR3 region is CASLFSGASTDTQYF. The CDR3, as DNA: TGCGCCAGCCTCTTTAGCGGGGCTAGCACAGATACGCAGTATTTT.

The rearrangement links TRBV7-2 to TRBJ2-5, with TRBD2 identical over 15 bases. V shed 3 bases, J shed 9 bases, and the junction held 8 bases outside the gene matches. CDR3 length equals 16 residues. Germline V gives CDR1 SGHTA, CDR2 FQGNSA. The CDR3 region is CASSFGLAGGLGSQYF. The DNA for the CDR3 is TGTGCCAGCAGCTTTGGACTAGCGGGGGGGTTGGGGTCCCAGTACTTC.